This is a list of T cell receptor beta chains from one sample in a study of blood T cell repertoires in COVID-19. Measured with immunoSEQ multiplex PCR; TCRdb has only the in-frame clones, and not every one. The sample lists around 160,000 clones, approximately 90% occurring once. Input material: peripheral blood. The receptors shown here come from a man aged 18 to 29 with acute or convalescent COVID-19. Both conserved end residues are part of each CDR3. The D gene is left open where the match is weak. Size is stated for part of the rows, as once, few or many counts, or as a class when the clone is expanded.

few | TRBJ2-7 | TRBV5-4 | TRBD2 | TGTGCCAGCAGCACAGGACTAGCGAACTACGAGCAGTACTTC | CASSTGLANYEQYF
NA | TRBJ2-7 | TRBV7-9 | TRBD1 | TGTGCCAGCAGCTTTCAGGGGGACTACGAGCAGTACTTC | CASSFQGDYEQYF
once | TRBJ2-5 | TRBV29-1 | NA | TGCAGCGTGTACAGTCGGGAGACCCAGTACTTC | CSVYSRETQYF
NA | TRBJ1-6 | TRBV27 | TRBD1 | TGTGCCAGCAGTCTCCGGGACAGGGTATCACCCCTCCACTTT | CASSLRDRVSPLHF
NA | TRBJ1-2 | TRBV11-2 | NA | TGTGCCAGCAGCTTAGATGGGGACATAGACTATGGCTACACCTTC | CASSLDGDIDYGYTF
few | TRBJ1-1 | TRBV6-2/TRBV6-3 | TRBD1 | TGTGCCAGCAGTTACAGAGGGGGCGCGAACACTGAAGCTTTCTTT | CASSYRGGANTEAFF
NA | TRBJ2-3 | TRBV29-1 | NA | TGCAGCGGAGTTAGCAGGGGAGATGGGCCAGATACGCAGTATTTT | CSGVSRGDGPDTQYF
NA | TRBJ1-6 | TRBV6-2/TRBV6-3 | NA | TGTGCCAGCAGCCCCCATTGGGGGGGAAGCTCCTATAATTCACCCCTCCACTTT | CASSPHWGGSSYNSPLHF
NA | TRBJ2-7 | TRBV21-1 | NA | TGTGCCAGCAGCTCAAAGCGACGGACAGGGAGCTACGAGCAGTACTTC | CASSSKRRTGSYEQYF
NA | TRBJ2-1 | TRBV6-5 | TRBD2 | TGTGCCAGCAGTTACAGCCTAGCGGGGGTATTAGGGCAGTTCTTC | CASSYSLAGVLGQFF
NA | TRBJ1-6 | TRBV7-2 | NA | TGTGCCAGCAGCCCCCAGGACACGTTAAATTCACCCCTCCACTTT | CASSPQDTLNSPLHF
NA | TRBJ2-6 | TRBV5-4 | NA | TGTGCCAGCAGCCAGGGACTGGCAAAGGGGGCCAACGTCCTGACTTTC | CASSQGLAKGANVLTF
NA | TRBJ1-6 | TRBV4-1 | TRBD1 | TGCGCCAGCAGCCCTAGGGGACAGAGATTTAATCCACCCCTCCACTTT | CASSPRGQRFNPPLHF
NA | TRBJ2-2 | TRBV18 | NA | TGTGCCAGCTCACCACGGGACTCTCGGACCGGGGAGCTGTTTTTT | CASSPRDSRTGELFF
NA | TRBJ2-5 | TRBV9 | TRBD2 | TGTGCCAGCGCGGGACTAGCGCTGGAGACCCAGTACTTC | CASAGLALETQYF
few | TRBJ2-7 | TRBV12-5 | NA | TGTGCTAGTGGTGCCGCGGGACTCTCCTACGAGCAGTACTTC | CASGAAGLSYEQYF
NA | TRBJ2-1 | TRBV3-1/TRBV3-2 | TRBD2 | TGTGCCAGCAGCCAAGACTCGGCTAGCGGGGGCAATGAGCAGTTCTTC | CASSQDSASGGNEQFF
NA | TRBJ1-4 | TRBV5-1 | TRBD1 | TGCGCCAGCAGCGGAGGACAGGGGGAAGAAAAACTGTTTTTT | CASSGGQGEEKLFF
NA | TRBJ1-1 | TRBV11-2 | NA | TGTGCCAGCAGCCGCGGGACGGACACTGAAGCTTTCTTT | CASSRGTDTEAFF
NA | TRBJ1-2 | TRBV6-5 | NA | TGTGCCAGCAGCCCAAATGGGCTTAACTATGGCTACACCTTC | CASSPNGLNYGYTF
NA | TRBJ2-1 | TRBV30 | TRBD2 | TGTGCCTGGAGTCTACTAGCGGGGGCACCCAATGAGCAGTTCTTC | CAWSLLAGAPNEQFF
NA | TRBJ2-4 | TRBV2 | TRBD1 | TGTGCCAGCAGTCCCAGGGGGTTAGCCAAAAACATTCAGTACTTC | CASSPRGLAKNIQYF
NA | TRBJ2-2 | TRBV18 | TRBD1 | TGTGCCAGCTCCGGACAGGGATCGAACACCGGGGAGCTGTTTTTT | CASSGQGSNTGELFF
NA | TRBJ2-3 | TRBV7-6 | TRBD2 | TGTGCCAGCAGCGACCGAGCGGGGTCAGGAACAGATACGCAGTATTTT | CASSDRAGSGTDTQYF